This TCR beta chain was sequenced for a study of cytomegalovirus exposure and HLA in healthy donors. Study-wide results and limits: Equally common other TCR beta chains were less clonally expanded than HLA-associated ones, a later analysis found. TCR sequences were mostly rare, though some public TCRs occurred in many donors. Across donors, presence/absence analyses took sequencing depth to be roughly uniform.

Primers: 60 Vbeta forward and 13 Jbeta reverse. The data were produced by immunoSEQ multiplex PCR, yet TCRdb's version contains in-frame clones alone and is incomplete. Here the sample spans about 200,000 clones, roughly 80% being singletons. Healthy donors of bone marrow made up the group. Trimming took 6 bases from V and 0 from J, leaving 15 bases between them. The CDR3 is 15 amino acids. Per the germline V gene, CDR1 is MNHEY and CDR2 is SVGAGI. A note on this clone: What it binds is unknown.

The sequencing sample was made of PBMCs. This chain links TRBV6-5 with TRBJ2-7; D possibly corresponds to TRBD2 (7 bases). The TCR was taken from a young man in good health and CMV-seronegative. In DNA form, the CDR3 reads TGTGCCAGCAGGCCGGGGGGCGGGGGCTCCTACGAGCAGTACTTC. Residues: CASRPGGGGSYEQYF.